This T cell receptor beta chain was sequenced in a study of cytomegalovirus exposure and HLA in healthy donors. Background on the study: HLA-typed donors contributed some 85 million unique TCRs, which were held in an early data release. Notes on the study in general: Immune exposure was documented only through CMV serostatus.

CDR1 is MNHEY, CDR2 SMNVEV, per germline (reference sequence). The CDR3 has 12 amino acids. J was trimmed by 9 bases and V by 4 bases; bases with no gene match: 5. Amplification used 60 Vbeta primers and 13 Jbeta primers. Using immunoSEQ multiplex PCR, the repertoire was profiled, and TCRdb retains in-frame clones only, with some absent. The table lists around 76,000 clones, around two thirds of them singletons, with 9.7% in the top ten. This clone was counted a single time. The antigen is unknown. Sequencing was done on a sample of PBMCs. The rearrangement links TRBV27 to TRBJ1-1, with TRBD1 matching over 7 bases. This TCR came from a woman aged 45 to 65 in good health and CMV-seropositive. The CDR3 DNA follows: TGTGCCAGCAGTTCATCGGACAGGAAAGCTTTCTTT. It specifies CASSSSDRKAFF.